These T cell receptor beta chains were read from a single sample in a study of human T cells and chemical hapten exposure. MiXCR, run by TCRdb on the RACE reads, gives a single entry per CDR3 protein. The data hold 250,000 or so distinct CDR3 sequences, with almost 8% observed a single time. The material was whole blood, obtained in connection with sensitization to the hapten diphenylcyclopropenone (DPC). All receptors come from a man between 18 and 35 years old with alopecia areata. Some clones in this sample may be carry-over from other donors' samples. Each CDR3 is given with its conserved first and last residue. The D gene is left open where the match is weak. The listing skips clone size in some rows; elsewhere it reads once, few, many or a size class.

J | V | D | size | DNA | CDR3
TRBJ2-7 | TRBV24-1 | NA | NA | TGTGCCACCAGTGCTGGGTCCTACGAGCAGTACTTC | CATSAGSYEQYF
TRBJ1-1 | TRBV5-1 | NA | few | TGCGCCAGCAGCTTGTTCTCCAGCATGAACACTGAAGCTTTCTTT | CASSLFSSMNTEAFF
TRBJ1-5 | TRBV6-1 | NA | few | TGTGCCAGCAGTGTAAGGGGAGTCAATCAGCCCCAGCATTTT | CASSVRGVNQPQHF
TRBJ1-4 | TRBV20-1 | NA | few | TGCAGTGCCCCCGCCTTTCCGGGGAGCGGGCGTGGTAATGAAAAACTGTTTTTT | CSAPAFPGSGRGNEKLFF
TRBJ2-5 | TRBV21-1 | NA | NA | TGTGCCAGCAGCAAATTCTTCCGGACCCGGGACAGGGTACGAGAGACCCAGTACTTC | CASSKFFRTRDRVRETQYF
TRBJ2-7 | TRBV29-1 | NA | NA | TGCAGCGTTCGGGGCAGCTCCTACGAGCAGTACTTC | CSVRGSSYEQYF
TRBJ2-7 | TRBV4-3 | TRBD1 | few | TGCGCCAGCAGCCAAACGGGACAGGGTATCTACGAGCAGTACTTC | CASSQTGQGIYEQYF
TRBJ2-2 | TRBV7-8 | NA | many | TGTGCCAGCAGCTTCCCGCCGGTGGCAGGGGCTGGGTCCGGGGAGCTGTTTTTT | CASSFPPVAGAGSGELFF
TRBJ2-1 | TRBV9 | NA | few | TGTGCCAGCAGCGTAGAGGCGTACAATGAGCAGTTCTTC | CASSVEAYNEQFF
TRBJ1-1 | TRBV7-3 | NA | many | TGTGCCAGCTCATATGGGACACCGAACACTGAAGCTTTCTTT | CASSYGTPNTEAFF
TRBJ1-4 | TRBV12-3/TRBV12-4 | TRBD1 | many | TGTGCCAGCAGTTTCGACAGGGCGGATGAAAAACTGTTTTTT | CASSFDRADEKLFF
TRBJ2-5 | TRBV7-9 | NA | few | TGTGCCAGCAGCTTAATGGGCGGAACCCAAGAGACCCAGTACTTC | CASSLMGGTQETQYF
TRBJ1-2 | TRBV10-3 | TRBD1 | many | TGTGCCACTAGCGGACAGGACTACTATGGCTACACCTTC | CATSGQDYYGYTF
TRBJ2-1 | TRBV4-1 | TRBD2 | few | TGCGCCAGCAGGGTAAGACTAGCGGGGGGGAATGAGCAGTTCTTC | CASRVRLAGGNEQFF
TRBJ2-3 | TRBV20-1 | NA | NA | TGCAGTGCTAGACCCAAGGGGCTCTCCGTTGATACGCAGTATTTT | CSARPKGLSVDTQYF
TRBJ2-5 | TRBV7-2 | NA | many | TGTGCCAGCAGCTCGCCAGGGCCCCAGTACTTC | CASSSPGPQYF
TRBJ2-3 | TRBV6-5 | TRBD1 | few | TGTGCCAGCAGTTACAAAGGGGACAGAGCAGATACGCAGTATTTT | CASSYKGDRADTQYF
TRBJ2-3 | TRBV7-3 | TRBD2 | NA | TGTGCCAGCAGGCAGAGCGGGGGCCTTAGCACAGATACGCAGTATTTT | CASRQSGGLSTDTQYF
TRBJ2-3 | TRBV7-8 | NA | few | TGTGCCAGCAGCTTCCTTAGATTTGGCACAGATACGCAGTATTTT | CASSFLRFGTDTQYF
TRBJ1-5 | TRBV20-1 | NA | many | TGCAGTGCTAGACAGCCTACCCATCAGCCCCAGCATTTT | CSARQPTHQPQHF
TRBJ1-3 | TRBV10-3 | NA | many | TGTGCCACCTCTATGGACTCCGGAAACACCATATATTTT | CATSMDSGNTIYF
TRBJ1-2 | TRBV19 | NA | few | TGTGCCAGTAGTTTACCTCAAACGTATAACTATGGCTACACCTTC | CASSLPQTYNYGYTF
TRBJ1-1 | TRBV10-3 | NA | NA | TGTGCCATCAGTGAGGGGGGGAAGAACACTGAAGCTTTCTTT | CAISEGGKNTEAFF
TRBJ2-3 | TRBV5-1 | TRBD1 | NA | TGCGCCAGCACCTCACTGACAGGGGTCTTCACAGATACGCAGTATTTT | CASTSLTGVFTDTQYF
TRBJ2-5 | TRBV10-3 | NA | many | TGTGCCATCAGTGAGTCGGCACTGCAAGAGACCCAGTACTTC | CAISESALQETQYF
TRBJ1-2 | TRBV4-3 | NA | NA | TGCGCCAGCAGCCAAGATTCCCCGGGGTCCGACTATGGCCACACCTTC | CASSQDSPGSDYGHTF
TRBJ2-1 | TRBV9 | NA | few | TGTGCCAGCAGCGTATGGGCCGACTCCTACAATGAGCAGTTCTTC | CASSVWADSYNEQFF
TRBJ1-4 | TRBV7-8 | NA | NA | TGTGCCAGCACCATGGGACATTCTAATGAAAAACTGTTTTTT | CASTMGHSNEKLFF
TRBJ1-1 | TRBV3-1 | NA | NA | TGTGCCAGCAGCCAAGCGGAGTTGAACACTGAAGCTTTCTTT | CASSQAELNTEAFF
TRBJ2-4 | TRBV6-2/TRBV6-3 | NA | NA | TGTGCCAGCAGCCGAAAGGGAGTCGGAGACAACATTCAGTACTTC | CASSRKGVGDNIQYF
TRBJ2-3 | TRBV9 | NA | few | TGTGCCAGCAGCGATATCGTGGGTAGCGGAAGCACAGATACGCAGTATTTT | CASSDIVGSGSTDTQYF
TRBJ2-5 | TRBV7-2 | TRBD2 | few | TGTGCCAGCATCCCATTCGGGACTAACGCTCCGGAGACCCAGTACTTC | CASIPFGTNAPETQYF
TRBJ1-1 | TRBV9 | NA | many | TGTGCCAGCAGACCCCGCGAGGGCGCGTTTGAAGCTTTCTTT | CASRPREGAFEAFF
TRBJ2-1 | TRBV10-3 | TRBD2 | many | TGTGCCTCCACTGGGAGCGGGGGGGCCTACAATGAGCAGTTCTTC | CASTGSGGAYNEQFF
TRBJ1-2 | TRBV7-9 | NA | NA | TGTGCCAGCAGACGTACTGGGTTCTATGGCTACACCTTC | CASRRTGFYGYTF
TRBJ2-7 | TRBV10-1 | NA | NA | TGCGCCAGCAGTGAATCGAATACCTACGAGCAGTACTTC | CASSESNTYEQYF
TRBJ1-2 | TRBV28 | TRBD1 | NA | TGTGCCAGCAGTCACGGGACAGGAGACTATGGCTACACCTTC | CASSHGTGDYGYTF
TRBJ2-1 | TRBV12-3/TRBV12-4 | NA | many | TGTGCCAGCAGTTTAGACCCCAAATACAATGAGCAGTTCTTC | CASSLDPKYNEQFF
TRBJ1-6 | TRBV28 | NA | NA | TGTGCCAGCAGTGTTCCCGGGGAGGGACCACCCCTCCACTTT | CASSVPGEGPPLHF
TRBJ1-1 | TRBV4-3 | NA | NA | TGCGCCAGCAGCCAAGGAGGGGTAACTGAAGCTTTCTTT | CASSQGGVTEAFF
TRBJ2-5 | TRBV7-6 | NA | few | TGTGCCAGCAGCTTGAACAGCCTAGAAGAGACCCAGTACTTC | CASSLNSLEETQYF
TRBJ1-4 | TRBV4-1 | NA | few | TGCGCCAGCAGCCCCCTTTCGGGAGAAAAACTGTTTTTT | CASSPLSGEKLFF
TRBJ2-2 | TRBV7-9 | NA | many | TGTGCCAGCAGCTTCGTGAAGGGAGCGCGTGAGCTGTTTTTT | CASSFVKGARELFF
TRBJ2-5 | TRBV24-1 | TRBD2 | NA | TGTGCCTCCAAACTAGCGGGGGAAGAGACCCAGTACTTC | CASKLAGEETQYF
TRBJ1-2 | TRBV6-2/TRBV6-3 | TRBD1 | NA | TGTGCCAGCAGTCCCAACCGGGACAGAGGCCATGGCTACACCTTC | CASSPNRDRGHGYTF
TRBJ2-3 | TRBV11-2 | TRBD2 | NA | TGTGCCAGCAGCTTAGGATTTACGACTAGCGGGGGAGTCACAGATACGCAGTATTTT | CASSLGFTTSGGVTDTQYF
TRBJ1-4 | TRBV6-5 | TRBD1 | few | TGTGCCAGCAGTGACAGGGGAGGAGGCGAAAAACTGTTTTTT | CASSDRGGGEKLFF
TRBJ1-1 | TRBV7-2 | NA | NA | TGTGCCAGCAGCCCTAACCCGGGGAAGAACACTGAAGCTTTCTTT | CASSPNPGKNTEAFF
TRBJ1-4 | TRBV6-2/TRBV6-3 | NA | few | TGTGCCAGCAGTTACTCGAGACCTGCAACTAATGAAAAACTGTTTTTT | CASSYSRPATNEKLFF
TRBJ1-6 | TRBV2 | TRBD1 | NA | TGTGCCAGCAGGGCGAGGACAGGGGATATTTCACCCCTCCACTTT | CASRARTGDISPLHF
TRBJ2-1 | TRBV11-2 | TRBD2 | few | TGTGCCAGCAGCCACACCGGGACTAGCGTCAATGAGCAGTTCTTC | CASSHTGTSVNEQFF
TRBJ1-1 | TRBV20-1 | TRBD1 | many | TGCAGTGCTAGAGACCCCAAGGGGGCGGACTTAGGACGGAACACTGAAGCTTTCTTT | CSARDPKGADLGRNTEAFF